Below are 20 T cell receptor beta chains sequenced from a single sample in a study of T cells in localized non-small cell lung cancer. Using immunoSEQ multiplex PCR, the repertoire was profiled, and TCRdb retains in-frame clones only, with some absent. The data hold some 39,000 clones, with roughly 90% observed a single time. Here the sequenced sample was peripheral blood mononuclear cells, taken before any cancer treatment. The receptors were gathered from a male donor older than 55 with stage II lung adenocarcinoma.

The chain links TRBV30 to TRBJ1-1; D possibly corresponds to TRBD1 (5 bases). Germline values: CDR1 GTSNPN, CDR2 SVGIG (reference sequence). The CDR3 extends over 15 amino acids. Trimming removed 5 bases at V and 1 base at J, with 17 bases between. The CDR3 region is CAWGDPGRKNTEAFF. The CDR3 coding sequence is TGTGCCTGGGGCGACCCGGGACGGAAGAACACTGAAGCTTTCTTT.

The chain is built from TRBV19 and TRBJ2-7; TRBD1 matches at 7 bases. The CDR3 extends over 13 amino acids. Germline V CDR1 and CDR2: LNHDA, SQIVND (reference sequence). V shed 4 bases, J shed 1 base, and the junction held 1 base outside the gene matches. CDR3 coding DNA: TGTGCCAGTAGTACGGGACAGTCCTACGAGCAGTACTTC. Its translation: CASSTGQSYEQYF. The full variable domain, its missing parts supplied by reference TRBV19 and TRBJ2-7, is DGGITQSPKYLFRKEGQNVTLSCEQNLNHDAMYWYRQDPGQGLRLIYYSQIVNDFQKGDIAEGYSVSREKKESFPLTVTSAQKNPTAFYLCASSTGQSYEQYFGPGTRLTVT.

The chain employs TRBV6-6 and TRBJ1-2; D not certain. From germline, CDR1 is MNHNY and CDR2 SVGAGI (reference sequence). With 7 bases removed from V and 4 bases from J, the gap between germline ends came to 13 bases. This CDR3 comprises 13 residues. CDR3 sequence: CASTVGRTYGYTF. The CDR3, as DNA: TGTGCCAGCACCGTAGGACGGACCTATGGCTACACCTTC.

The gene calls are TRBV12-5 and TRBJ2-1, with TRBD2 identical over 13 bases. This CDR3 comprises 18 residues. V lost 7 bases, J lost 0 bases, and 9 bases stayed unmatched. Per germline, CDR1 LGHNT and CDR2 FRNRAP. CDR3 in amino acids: CASAPGLAGRSSYNEQFF. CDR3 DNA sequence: TGTGCTAGTGCCCCGGGACTAGCGGGGAGAAGCTCCTACAATGAGCAGTTCTTC.

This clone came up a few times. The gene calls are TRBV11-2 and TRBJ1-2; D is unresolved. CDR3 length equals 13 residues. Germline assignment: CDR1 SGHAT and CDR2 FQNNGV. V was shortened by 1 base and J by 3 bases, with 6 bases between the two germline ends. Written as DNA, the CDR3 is TGTGCCAGCAGCTTAGGGGGAGACTATGGCTACACCTTC. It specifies CASSLGGDYGYTF.

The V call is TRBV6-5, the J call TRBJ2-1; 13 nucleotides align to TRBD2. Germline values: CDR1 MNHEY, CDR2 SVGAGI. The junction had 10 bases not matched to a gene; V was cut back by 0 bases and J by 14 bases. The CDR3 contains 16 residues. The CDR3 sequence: CASSYSTGLAGKSKFF. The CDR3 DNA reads TGTGCCAGCAGTTACTCGACGGGACTAGCGGGGAAGAGCAAGTTCTTC.

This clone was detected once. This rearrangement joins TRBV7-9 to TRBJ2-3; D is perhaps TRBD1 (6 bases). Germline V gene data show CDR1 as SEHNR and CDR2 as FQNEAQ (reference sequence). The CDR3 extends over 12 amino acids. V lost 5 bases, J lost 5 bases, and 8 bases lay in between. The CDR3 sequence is CASSQGIDTQYF. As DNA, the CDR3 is TGTGCCAGCAGCCAGGGGATAGATACGCAGTATTTT.

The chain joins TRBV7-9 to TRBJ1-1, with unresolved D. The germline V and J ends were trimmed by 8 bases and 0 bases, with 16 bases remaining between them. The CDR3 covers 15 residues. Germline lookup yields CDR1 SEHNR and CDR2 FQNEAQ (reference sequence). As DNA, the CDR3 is TGTGCCAGCGTGGACGCGGGAGGTATGAACACTGAAGCTTTCTTT. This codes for CASVDAGGMNTEAFF. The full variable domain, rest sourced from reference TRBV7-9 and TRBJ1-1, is DTGVSQNPRHKITKRGQNVTFRCDPISEHNRLYWYRQTLGQGPEFLTYFQNEAQLEKSRLLSDRFSAERPKGSFSTLEIQRTEQGDSAMYLCASVDAGGMNTEAFFGQGTRLTVV.

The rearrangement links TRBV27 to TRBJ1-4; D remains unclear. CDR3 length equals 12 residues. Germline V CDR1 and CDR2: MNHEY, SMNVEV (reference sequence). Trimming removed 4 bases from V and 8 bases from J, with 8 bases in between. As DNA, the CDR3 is TGTGCCAGCAGTTCTCCTGGGGAAAAACTGTTTTTT. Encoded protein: CASSSPGEKLFF.

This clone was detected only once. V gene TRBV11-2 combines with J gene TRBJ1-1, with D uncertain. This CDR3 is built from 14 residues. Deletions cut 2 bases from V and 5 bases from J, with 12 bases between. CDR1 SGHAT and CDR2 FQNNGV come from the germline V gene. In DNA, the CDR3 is TGTGCCAGCAGCTTATCCCTAATGGGGACTGAAGCTTTCTTT. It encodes CASSLSLMGTEAFF.

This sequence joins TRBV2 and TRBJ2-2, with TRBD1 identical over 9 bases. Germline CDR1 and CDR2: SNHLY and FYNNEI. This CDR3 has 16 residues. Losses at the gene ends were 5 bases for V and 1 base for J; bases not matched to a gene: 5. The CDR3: CASSQQGARNTGELFF. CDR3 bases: TGTGCCAGCAGTCAACAGGGGGCGCGGAACACCGGGGAGCTGTTTTTT.

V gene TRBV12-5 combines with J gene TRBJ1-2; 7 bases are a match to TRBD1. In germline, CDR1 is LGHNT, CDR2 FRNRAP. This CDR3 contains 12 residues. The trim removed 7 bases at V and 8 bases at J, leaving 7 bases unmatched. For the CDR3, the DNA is TGTGCTAGTGCCGCGACAGGGTTCGGCTACACCTTC. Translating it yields CASAATGFGYTF. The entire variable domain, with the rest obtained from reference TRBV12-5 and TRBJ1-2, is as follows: DARVTQTPRHKVTEMGQEVTMRCQPILGHNTVFWYRQTMMQGLELLAYFRNRAPLDDSGMPKDRFSAEMPDATLATLKIQPSEPRDSAVYFCASAATGFGYTFGSGTRLTVV.

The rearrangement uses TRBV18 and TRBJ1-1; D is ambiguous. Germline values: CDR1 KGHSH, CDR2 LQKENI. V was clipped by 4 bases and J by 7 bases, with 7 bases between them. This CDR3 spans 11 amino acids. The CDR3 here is CASSRPSEAFF. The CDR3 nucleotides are TGTGCCAGCTCACGACCGAGTGAAGCTTTCTTT.

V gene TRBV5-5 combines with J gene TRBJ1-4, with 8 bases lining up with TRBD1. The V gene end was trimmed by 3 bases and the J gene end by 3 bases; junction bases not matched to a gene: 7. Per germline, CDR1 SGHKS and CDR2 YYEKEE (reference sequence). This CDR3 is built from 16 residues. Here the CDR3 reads CASSWTGTVANEKLFF. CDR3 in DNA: TGTGCCAGCAGCTGGACAGGGACGGTGGCTAATGAAAAACTGTTTTTT. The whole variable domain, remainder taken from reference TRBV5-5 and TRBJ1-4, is DAGVTQSPTHLIKTRGQQVTLRCSPISGHKSVSWYQQVLGQGPQFIFQYYEKEERGRGNFPDRFSARQFPNYSSELNVNALLLGDSALYLCASSWTGTVANEKLFFGSGTQLSVL.

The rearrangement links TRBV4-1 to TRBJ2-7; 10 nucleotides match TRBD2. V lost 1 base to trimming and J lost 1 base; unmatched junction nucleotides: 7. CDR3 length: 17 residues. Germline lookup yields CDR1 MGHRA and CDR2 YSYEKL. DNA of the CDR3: TGCGCCAGCAGCCAAGGGAGCGGGACTAGCGTTTCCTACGAGCAGTACTTC. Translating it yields CASSQGSGTSVSYEQYF.

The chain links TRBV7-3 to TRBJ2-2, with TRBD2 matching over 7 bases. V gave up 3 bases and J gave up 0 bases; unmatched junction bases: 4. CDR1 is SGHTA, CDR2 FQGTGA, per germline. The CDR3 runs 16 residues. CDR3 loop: CASSFAAGTNTGELFF. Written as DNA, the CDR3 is TGTGCCAGCAGCTTTGCAGCGGGAACGAACACCGGGGAGCTGTTTTTT.

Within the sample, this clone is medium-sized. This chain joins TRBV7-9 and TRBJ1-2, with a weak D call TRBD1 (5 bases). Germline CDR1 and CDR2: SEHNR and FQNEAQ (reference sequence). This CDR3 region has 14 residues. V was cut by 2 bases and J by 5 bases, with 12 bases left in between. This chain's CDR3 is CASSLPDQGYGYTF. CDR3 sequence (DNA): TGTGCCAGCAGCTTACCCGATCAGGGTTATGGCTACACCTTC.

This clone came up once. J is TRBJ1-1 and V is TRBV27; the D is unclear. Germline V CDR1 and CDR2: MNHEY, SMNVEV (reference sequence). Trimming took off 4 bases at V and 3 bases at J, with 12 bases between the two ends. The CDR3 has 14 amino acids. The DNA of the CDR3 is TGTGCCAGCAGTTCCGGACGGATTTACACTGAAGCTTTCTTT. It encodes CASSSGRIYTEAFF.

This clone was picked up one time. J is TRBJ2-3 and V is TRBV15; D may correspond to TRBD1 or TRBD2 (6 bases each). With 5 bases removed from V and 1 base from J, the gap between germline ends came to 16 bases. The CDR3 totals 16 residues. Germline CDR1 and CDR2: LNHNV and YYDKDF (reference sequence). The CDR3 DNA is TGTGCCACCAGCCCCAGAAAGGGGGGTGGCACAGATACGCAGTATTTT. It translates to CATSPRKGGGTDTQYF. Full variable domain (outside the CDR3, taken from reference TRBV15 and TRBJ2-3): DAMVIQNPRYQVTQFGKPVTLSCSQTLNHNVMYWYQQKSSQAPKLLFHYYDKDFNNEADTPDNFQSRRPNTSFCFLDIRSPGLGDTAMYLCATSPRKGGGTDTQYFGPGTRLTVL.

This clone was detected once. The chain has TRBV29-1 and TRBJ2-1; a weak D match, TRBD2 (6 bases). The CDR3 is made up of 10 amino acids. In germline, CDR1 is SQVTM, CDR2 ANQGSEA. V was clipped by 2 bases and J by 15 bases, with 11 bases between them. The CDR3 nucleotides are TGCAGCGTTGAATTTGCGGGACTGTTCTTC. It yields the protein CSVEFAGLFF.